The present entry profiles one T cell receptor (beta chain) with its context. Its antigen is still unknown. Trimming cost V 0 bases and J 8 bases; bases outside gene matches: 6. Germline CDR1 is MNHEY and CDR2 is SVGAGI. This CDR3 comprises 15 residues. The data were obtained in a study of vaccination and CD4 T cells after COVID-19. General study results and limits: It was found that, in convalescent patients, 304 of 307 vaccine-specific clones were spike mono-reactive.

Treatment in this sample: approximately 11-day PBMC culture with coronavirus spike peptide pools or control peptides (ViraFEST assay). The authors cultured 2 million or so PBMCs per well with roughly 10 IU/ml IL-2 and 10 ug/ml peptide pools. Researchers used the Oncomine TCR Beta short-read assay to sequence DNA from cultured CD4+ T cells. Each CDR3 protein gets one entry after TCRdb re-called the PCR reads with MiXCR. The data hold over 12,000 distinct CDR3 sequences, with 55% to 60% observed a single time. The sequence was collected from a human donor who had recovered from COVID-19. This chain links TRBV6-5 with TRBJ2-1; 8 bases agree with TRBD2. Sample: CD4+ T cells from blood, cultured in vitro. Here the CDR3 DNA reads TGTGCCAGCAGTTACTCGAGCGGGAGTTGGGATGAGCAGTTCTTC. Its translation: CASSYSSGSWDEQFF.